Listed below are T cell receptor beta chains from one sample, sequenced in a study of blood T cell repertoires in COVID-19. Data came from immunoSEQ multiplex PCR; TCRdb stores just in-frame clones and leaves some out. The sample lists roughly 80,000 clones, roughly 80% occurring once. Sequenced input: peripheral blood. Every receptor here comes from a human donor in a cohort sampled during active COVID-19. CDR3s include the opening cysteine and the closing phenylalanine or tryptophan. D genes are given only for firm matches. The listing skips clone size in some rows; elsewhere it reads once, few, many or a size class.

v_call: TRBV18
j_call: TRBJ2-5
clone_size: .
d_call: TRBD2
cdr3_nt: TGTGCCAGCTCACCACCGCTAGCGGGGGCCAAAGAGACCCAGTACTTC
cdr3_aa: CASSPPLAGAKETQYF

v_call: TRBV5-1
j_call: TRBJ2-5
clone_size: .
d_call: TRBD2
cdr3_nt: TGCGCCAGCAGCTTGGGGCTAGCGGGGGCGGAGACCCAGTACTTC
cdr3_aa: CASSLGLAGAETQYF

v_call: TRBV3-1/TRBV3-2
j_call: TRBJ1-3
clone_size: once
d_call: TRBD1
cdr3_nt: TGTGCCAGCAGCCAGGACAGGGGTGCTTGGGGAAACACCATATATTTT
cdr3_aa: CASSQDRGAWGNTIYF

v_call: TRBV5-4
j_call: TRBJ2-3
clone_size: .
d_call: .
cdr3_nt: TGTGCCAGCAGCGCTAAGGGGCCCACAGATACGCAGTATTTT
cdr3_aa: CASSAKGPTDTQYF

v_call: TRBV7-6
j_call: TRBJ2-4
clone_size: .
d_call: .
cdr3_nt: TGTGCCAGCAGCGGCGGCATTCAGTACTTC
cdr3_aa: CASSGGIQYF

v_call: TRBV9
j_call: TRBJ2-3
clone_size: .
d_call: .
cdr3_nt: TGTGCCAGCAGCCAGCCAGGAACTAGCACAGATACGCAGTATTTT
cdr3_aa: CASSQPGTSTDTQYF

v_call: TRBV7-2
j_call: TRBJ1-1
clone_size: .
d_call: .
cdr3_nt: TGTGCCAGCAGGGTCACAGGGAACGCTGAAGCTTTCTTT
cdr3_aa: CASRVTGNAEAFF

v_call: TRBV5-8
j_call: TRBJ1-2
clone_size: .
d_call: TRBD1
cdr3_nt: TGTGCCAGCAGCCCCACGACAGGGGGTCCTCGCGGCTACACCTTC
cdr3_aa: CASSPTTGGPRGYTF

v_call: TRBV5-4
j_call: TRBJ2-1
clone_size: .
d_call: .
cdr3_nt: TGTGCCAGCACGCAGGGGTACAATGAGCAGTTCTTC
cdr3_aa: CASTQGYNEQFF

v_call: TRBV2
j_call: TRBJ2-3
clone_size: .
d_call: .
cdr3_nt: TGTGCCAGCAGATTAGCGGATACGCAGTATTTT
cdr3_aa: CASRLADTQYF

v_call: TRBV18
j_call: TRBJ2-5
clone_size: .
d_call: .
cdr3_nt: TGTGCCAGCTCACCAGGGCAGCAAGAGACCCAGTACTTC
cdr3_aa: CASSPGQQETQYF

v_call: TRBV5-1
j_call: TRBJ2-5
clone_size: .
d_call: TRBD2
cdr3_nt: TGCGCCAGCAGCTTGGACCTAGCGGGGGGGCAAGAGACCCAGTACTTC
cdr3_aa: CASSLDLAGGQETQYF

v_call: TRBV5-1
j_call: TRBJ2-1
clone_size: .
d_call: TRBD2
cdr3_nt: TGCGCCAGCAGCTTGGATCCTAGCGGGAAGTACAATGAGCAGTTCTTC
cdr3_aa: CASSLDPSGKYNEQFF

v_call: TRBV6-1
j_call: TRBJ2-5
clone_size: .
d_call: TRBD1
cdr3_nt: TGTGCCAGCAGTGAAGACAGGGGGGTAGAGACCCAGTACTTC
cdr3_aa: CASSEDRGVETQYF

v_call: TRBV5-1
j_call: TRBJ2-7
clone_size: .
d_call: TRBD1
cdr3_nt: TGCGCCAGCAGCTGGACACCCGGGGACAGTTCCTACGAGCAGTACTTC
cdr3_aa: CASSWTPGDSSYEQYF

v_call: TRBV7-9
j_call: TRBJ2-7
clone_size: many
d_call: .
cdr3_nt: TGTGCCAGCAGCCCGGACAGTCACGAGCAGTACTTC
cdr3_aa: CASSPDSHEQYF

v_call: TRBV2
j_call: TRBJ1-1
clone_size: .
d_call: .
cdr3_nt: TGTGCCAGCAGGCGGACTGTGAACACTGAAGCTTTCTTT
cdr3_aa: CASRRTVNTEAFF

v_call: TRBV9
j_call: TRBJ2-2
clone_size: .
d_call: .
cdr3_nt: TGTGCCAGCAGCCCCTCCTCTAACACCGGGGAGCTGTTTTTT
cdr3_aa: CASSPSSNTGELFF

v_call: TRBV6-1
j_call: TRBJ1-6
clone_size: .
d_call: .
cdr3_nt: TGTGCCAGCAGTCACCAGGGAAATTCACCCCTCCACTTT
cdr3_aa: CASSHQGNSPLHF

v_call: TRBV15
j_call: TRBJ1-2
clone_size: .
d_call: .
cdr3_nt: TGTGCCACCAGCAGAGATTATCGGAGTAACTATGGCTACACCTTC
cdr3_aa: CATSRDYRSNYGYTF

v_call: TRBV7-9
j_call: TRBJ1-1
clone_size: .
d_call: TRBD1
cdr3_nt: TGTGCCAGCACCACACCGGGCTACAGGGGGCTCACTGAAGCTTTCTTT
cdr3_aa: CASTTPGYRGLTEAFF

v_call: TRBV14
j_call: TRBJ2-5
clone_size: few
d_call: .
cdr3_nt: TGTGCCAGCAGCCTCACGGCGGGGACCCAGTACTTC
cdr3_aa: CASSLTAGTQYF